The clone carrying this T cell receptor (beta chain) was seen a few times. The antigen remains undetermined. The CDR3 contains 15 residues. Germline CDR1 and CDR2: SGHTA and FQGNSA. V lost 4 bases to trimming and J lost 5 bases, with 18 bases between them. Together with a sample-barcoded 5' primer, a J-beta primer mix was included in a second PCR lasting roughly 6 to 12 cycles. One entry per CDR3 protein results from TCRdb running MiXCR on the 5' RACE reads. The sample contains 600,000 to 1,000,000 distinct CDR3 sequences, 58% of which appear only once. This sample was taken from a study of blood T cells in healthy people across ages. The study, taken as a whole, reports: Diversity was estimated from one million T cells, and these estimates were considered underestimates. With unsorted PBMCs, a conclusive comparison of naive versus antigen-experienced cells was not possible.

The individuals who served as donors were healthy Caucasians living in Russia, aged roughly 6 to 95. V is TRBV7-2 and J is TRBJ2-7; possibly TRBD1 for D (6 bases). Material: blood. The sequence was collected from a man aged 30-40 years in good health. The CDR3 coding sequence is TGTGCCAGCAGCTCGCAGACCACAGGGATCCACGAGCAGTACTTC. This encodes CASSSQTTGIHEQYF.